These 18 T cell receptor beta chains share one sample of origin, sequenced in a study of blood T cell repertoires in COVID-19. Generated by immunoSEQ multiplex PCR, the TCRdb table keeps only in-frame clones and is missing some. The sample lists roughly 300,000 clones, around 90% occurring once. What was sequenced was PBMCs or T cells enriched from blood (not recorded which). The origin of the receptors is a woman aged 25 to 39 who had recovered from COVID-19.

CDR3 residues: CASSFVVQGLNEQFF. CDR3 DNA: TGTGCCAGCAGTTTTGTGGTGCAGGGACTCAATGAGCAGTTCTTC. The chain links TRBV28 to TRBJ2-1, with a weak D call TRBD2 (6 bases). This CDR3 is 15 amino acids long. Between the trimmed V and J ends, which lost 3 bases and 6 bases, there was a span of 15 bases. The germline V gene encodes CDR1 MDHEN and CDR2 SYDVKM.

The chain recombines TRBV9 with TRBJ2-3; TRBD2 agrees at 9 bases. Germline V lookup: CDR1 SGDLS, CDR2 YYNGEE. Germline trimming cut 0 bases from V and 7 bases from J; bases unmatched to any gene: 15. This CDR3 comprises 18 residues. The CDR3 region has the DNA TGTGCCAGCAGCGTAGACCCTGGTGGGGCGGGGGGGCCACATACGCAGTATTTT. It is translated as CASSVDPGGAGGPHTQYF.

The V gene is TRBV6-5, the J gene TRBJ1-1; 8 bases fit TRBD1. Germline V CDR1 and CDR2: MNHEY, SVGAGI. The CDR3 length is 12 residues. Germline trimming cut 8 bases from V and 14 bases from J; bases unmatched to any gene: 13. CDR3 sequence: CASWTGPQEVFF. In DNA form, the CDR3 reads TGTGCCAGCTGGACAGGGCCCCAGGAAGTGTTCTTT.

The rearrangement links TRBV15 to TRBJ1-1, with D hard to call. The CDR3 contains 16 residues. V lost 1 base, J lost 0 bases, and 12 bases lay in between. Looked up from germline, CDR1 is LNHNV and CDR2 is YYDKDF (reference sequence). The CDR3 DNA follows: TGTGCCACCAGCAGAGGAGCGCACCACATGAACACTGAAGCTTTCTTT. It encodes CATSRGAHHMNTEAFF.

This clone was recorded only once. V is TRBV11-1 and J is TRBJ2-5; the D is unclear. The germline V gene encodes CDR1 SGHAT and CDR2 FQDESV (reference sequence). The V end was cut by 5 bases, the J end by 2 bases, with 9 bases between. The length of the CDR3 is 13 residues. The CDR3 DNA follows: TGTGCCAGCAGCCCGTCCCTTCAAGAGACCCAGTACTTC. This gives the protein CASSPSLQETQYF.

This sequence joins TRBV27 and TRBJ2-7, with D possibly TRBD1 on 5 matching bases. The V gene's germline CDR1 is MNHEY and CDR2 SMNVEV (reference sequence). The CDR3 contains 13 residues. V lost 7 bases to trimming and J lost 3 bases, with 13 bases between them. The CDR3 spells CASKGVGFYEQYF. CDR3 bases: TGTGCCAGCAAAGGGGTTGGGTTCTACGAGCAGTACTTC.

The chain carries TRBV6-2 or TRBV6-3 and TRBJ1-6; D perhaps matches TRBD1 (5 bases). Germline values: CDR1 MNHEY, CDR2 SVGEGT. Trimming left V 3 bases short and J 10 bases short, with 13 bases between. The CDR3 covers 14 residues. The CDR3 coding sequence is TGTGCCAGCAGTTATGTTCTCGGGGGGTCACCCCTCCACTTT. It yields the protein CASSYVLGGSPLHF.

The chain carries TRBV6-5 and TRBJ1-5; no definite D call. Germline lookup yields CDR1 MNHEY and CDR2 SVGAGI. Trimming took 6 bases from V and 5 from J, leaving 14 bases between them. The CDR3 loop spans 14 amino acids. CDR3 sequence reads: CASRKVGGDQPQHF. In DNA, the CDR3 is TGTGCCAGCAGGAAGGTCGGAGGAGATCAGCCCCAGCATTTT.

The chain couples TRBV5-1 to TRBJ2-7, with D possibly TRBD2 on 5 matching bases. The V end was cut by 4 bases, the J end by 8 bases, with 16 bases between. The CDR3 consists of 13 residues. The germline gives CDR1 SGHRS, CDR2 YFSETQ. CDR3 sequence: CASSRTDEGKQYF. The CDR3 nucleotides read TGCGCCAGCAGCCGGACGGACGAGGGAAAGCAGTACTTC.

The chain uses TRBV3-1 (or the pseudogene TRBV3-2) and TRBJ1-6; D unclear. V shed 2 bases and J shed 8 bases, with 10 bases lying between them. The CDR3 spans 14 residues. Germline CDR1 is LGHDT and CDR2 is YNNKEL (reference sequence). The CDR3 nucleotides are TGTGCCAGCAGCCAATCGGACGGGGATTCACCCCTCCACTTT. Translated, it gives CASSQSDGDSPLHF.

The V call is TRBV19, the J call TRBJ1-5, with 9 bases matching TRBD1. This CDR3 contains 13 residues. V shed 9 bases and J 6 bases; nucleotides not matched to a gene: 6. Per the germline V gene, CDR1 is LNHDA and CDR2 is SQIVND (reference sequence). Here the CDR3 DNA reads TGTGCCAGCCAAGACAGGGGGGGTCAGCCCCAGCATTTT. Encoded protein: CASQDRGGQPQHF.

V and J are TRBV11-2 and TRBJ2-7; D is perhaps TRBD2 (5 bases). The CDR3 sequence is 15 residues long. The V gene lost 0 bases and the J gene lost 3 bases, with 12 bases spanning the gap. CDR1 SGHAT and CDR2 FQNNGV come from the germline V gene. The CDR3 bases are TGTGCCAGCAGCTTAGATCGGGGTTTGGGCTACGAGCAGTACTTC. This gives the protein CASSLDRGLGYEQYF.

The chain combines TRBV9 with TRBJ1-5; 8 nucleotides line up with TRBD1. Germline V gives CDR1 SGDLS, CDR2 YYNGEE. The CDR3 runs 14 residues. The ends lost 7 bases at V and 2 bases at J; junction bases unmatched: 5. DNA for the CDR3: TGTGCCAGCGGAACGACAGGGGGCAATCAGCCCCAGCATTTT. Its protein product is CASGTTGGNQPQHF.

This rearrangement joins TRBV30 to TRBJ1-1; 8 bases map to TRBD1. The ends lost 2 bases at V and 6 bases at J; junction bases unmatched: 2. Germline-derived CDR1 and CDR2 are GTSNPN and SVGIG (reference sequence). The length of the CDR3 is 12 residues. Written as DNA, the CDR3 is TGTGCCTGGAGTACAGGGGGGCCTGAAGCTTTCTTT. Its protein product is CAWSTGGPEAFF. The variable domain in full, with the rest retrieved from reference TRBV30 and TRBJ1-1, is SQTIHQWPATLVQPVGSPLSLECTVEGTSNPNLYWYRQAAGRGLQLLFYSVGIGQISSEVPQNLSASRPQDRQFILSSKKLLLSDSGFYLCAWSTGGPEAFFGQGTRLTVV.

The CDR3 nucleotides read TGCGCCAGCAGCTTCGGACAGGGCATCCAAGAGACCCAGTACTTC. Translation gives CASSFGQGIQETQYF. This chain connects TRBV5-1 to TRBJ2-5; TRBD1 matches 8 bases. V gave up 2 bases and J gave up 1 base; unmatched junction bases: 4. The length of the CDR3 is 15 residues. CDR1 and CDR2 from the germline V gene are SGHRS and YFSETQ.

This chain uses TRBV19 with TRBJ1-5, with 11 bases matching TRBD1. This CDR3 has 16 residues. V lost 6 bases and J lost 7; bases outside the gene matches: 11. The germline V gene has CDR1 LNHDA and CDR2 SQIVND (reference sequence). CDR3 nucleotides: TGTGCCAGTAGCAACCCTCAGGGACAGGGGGTGCAGCCCCAGCATTTT. It specifies CASSNPQGQGVQPQHF.

The CDR3 DNA is TGTGCCAGCAGCTTCGCGGCGGGGGGGAATTTCGGGGAGCTGTTTTTT. It translates to CASSFAAGGNFGELFF. The chain couples TRBV7-2 to TRBJ2-2, with TRBD2 matching 9 bases. The CDR3 runs 16 residues. The ends lost 3 bases at V and 7 bases at J; junction bases unmatched: 9. CDR1 is SGHTA and CDR2 is FQGNSA in the germline V gene.

A note on this clone: Different DNA sequences within this sample yield the same CDR3. The V call is TRBV20-1, the J call TRBJ1-2; unclear D gene. Per the germline V gene, CDR1 is DFQATT and CDR2 is SNEGSKA (reference sequence). CDR3 length: 9 residues. Trimming cost V 6 bases and J 8 bases, with 7 bases left between them. The CDR3 is CSARGGYTF. In DNA form, the CDR3 reads TGCAGTGCCCGAGGGGGCTACACCTTC.